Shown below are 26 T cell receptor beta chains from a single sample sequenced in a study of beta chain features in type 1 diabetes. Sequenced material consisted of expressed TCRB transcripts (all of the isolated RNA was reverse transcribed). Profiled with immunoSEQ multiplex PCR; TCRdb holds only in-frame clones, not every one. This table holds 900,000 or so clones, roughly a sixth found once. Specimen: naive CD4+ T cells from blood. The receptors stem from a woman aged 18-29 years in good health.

The CDR3 DNA follows: TGTGCCAGCAGCCTCGGACAGGAGCCCTCCTACGAGCAGTACTTC. Its protein is CASSLGQEPSYEQYF. This sequence joins TRBV9 and TRBJ2-7, with 7 bases aligning to TRBD1. This CDR3 is 15 amino acids long. Trimming removed 4 bases from V and 0 bases from J; junction bases left unmatched: 7. Germline values: CDR1 SGDLS, CDR2 YYNGEE.

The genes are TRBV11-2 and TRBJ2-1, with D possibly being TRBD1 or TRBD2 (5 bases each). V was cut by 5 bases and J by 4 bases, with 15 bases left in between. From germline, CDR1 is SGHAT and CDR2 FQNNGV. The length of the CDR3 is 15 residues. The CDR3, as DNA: TGTGCCAGCAGCCGACCTACGGGACGGTACAATGAGCAGTTCTTC. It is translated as CASSRPTGRYNEQFF.

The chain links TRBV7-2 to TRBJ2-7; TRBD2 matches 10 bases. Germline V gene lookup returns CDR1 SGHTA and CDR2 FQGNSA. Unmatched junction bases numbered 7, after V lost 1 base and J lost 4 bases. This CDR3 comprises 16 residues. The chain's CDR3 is CASSLGPSGRNYEQYF. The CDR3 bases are TGTGCCAGCAGCTTAGGGCCTAGCGGGAGAAATTACGAGCAGTACTTC.

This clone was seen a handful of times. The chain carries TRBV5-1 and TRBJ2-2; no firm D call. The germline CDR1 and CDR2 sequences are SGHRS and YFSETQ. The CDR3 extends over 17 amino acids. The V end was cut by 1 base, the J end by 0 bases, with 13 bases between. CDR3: CASSLSRQQSNTGELFF. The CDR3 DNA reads TGCGCCAGCAGCTTGAGTCGGCAGCAGTCGAACACCGGGGAGCTGTTTTTT.

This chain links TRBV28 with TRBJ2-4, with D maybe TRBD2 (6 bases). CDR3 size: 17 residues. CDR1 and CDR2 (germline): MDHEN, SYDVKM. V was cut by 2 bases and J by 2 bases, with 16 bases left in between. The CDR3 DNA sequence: TGTGCCAGCAGTTTACCCGGACTACGTCGGTCCAAAAACATTCAGTACTTC. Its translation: CASSLPGLRRSKNIQYF.

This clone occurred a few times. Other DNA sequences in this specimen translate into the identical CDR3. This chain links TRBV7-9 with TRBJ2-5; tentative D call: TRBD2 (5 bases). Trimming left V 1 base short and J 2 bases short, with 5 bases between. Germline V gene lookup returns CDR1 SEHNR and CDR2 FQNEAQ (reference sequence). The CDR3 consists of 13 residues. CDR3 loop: CASSLVAQETQYF. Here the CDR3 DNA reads TGTGCCAGCAGCTTAGTAGCGCAAGAGACCCAGTACTTC.

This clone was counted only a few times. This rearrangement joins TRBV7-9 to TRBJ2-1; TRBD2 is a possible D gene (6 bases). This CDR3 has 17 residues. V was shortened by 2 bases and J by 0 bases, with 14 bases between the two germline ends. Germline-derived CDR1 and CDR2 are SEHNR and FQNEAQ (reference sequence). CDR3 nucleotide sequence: TGTGCCAGCAGCTTAAGACTGGCGGGAAGCTCCTACAATGAGCAGTTCTTC. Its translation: CASSLRLAGSSYNEQFF.

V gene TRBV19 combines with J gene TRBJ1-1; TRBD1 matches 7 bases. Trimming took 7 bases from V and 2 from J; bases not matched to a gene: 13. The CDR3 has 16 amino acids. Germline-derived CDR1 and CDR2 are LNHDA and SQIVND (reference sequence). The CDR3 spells CASNRLYGQANTEAFF. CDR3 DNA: TGTGCCAGTAATCGTCTTTACGGACAGGCTAACACTGAAGCTTTCTTT. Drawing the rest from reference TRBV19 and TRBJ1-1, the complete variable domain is DGGITQSPKYLFRKEGQNVTLSCEQNLNHDAMYWYRQDPGQGLRLIYYSQIVNDFQKGDIAEGYSVSREKKESFPLTVTSAQKNPTAFYLCASNRLYGQANTEAFFGQGTRLTVV.

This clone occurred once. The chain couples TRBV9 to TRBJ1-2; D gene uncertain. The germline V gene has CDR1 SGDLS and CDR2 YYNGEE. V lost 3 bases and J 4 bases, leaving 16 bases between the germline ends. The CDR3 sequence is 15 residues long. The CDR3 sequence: CASSASYRSFYGYTF. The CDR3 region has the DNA TGTGCCAGCAGCGCTTCCTACAGATCATTCTATGGCTACACCTTC.

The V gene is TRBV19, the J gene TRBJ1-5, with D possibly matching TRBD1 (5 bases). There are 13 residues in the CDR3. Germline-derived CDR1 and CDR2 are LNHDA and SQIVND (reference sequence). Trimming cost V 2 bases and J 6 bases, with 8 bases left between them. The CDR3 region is CASSIKGRQPQHF. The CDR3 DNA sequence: TGTGCCAGTAGTATAAAGGGACGTCAGCCCCAGCATTTT.

The CDR3 loop reads CASSLSGTSGEQYF. CDR3 DNA: TGTGCCAGCAGTTTATCCGGGACTAGCGGCGAGCAGTACTTC. The gene calls are TRBV7-8 and TRBJ2-7, with TRBD2 matching over 11 bases. The germline gives CDR1 SGHVS, CDR2 FQNEAQ. The junction had 7 bases not matched to a gene; V was cut back by 6 bases and J by 6 bases. This CDR3 comprises 14 residues.

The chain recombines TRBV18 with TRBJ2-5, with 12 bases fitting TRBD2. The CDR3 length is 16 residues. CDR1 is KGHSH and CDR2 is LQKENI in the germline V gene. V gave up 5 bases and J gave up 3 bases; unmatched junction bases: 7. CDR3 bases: TGTGCCAGCTCAGACGGACTAGCGGGATCCAAAGAGACCCAGTACTTC. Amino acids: CASSDGLAGSKETQYF.

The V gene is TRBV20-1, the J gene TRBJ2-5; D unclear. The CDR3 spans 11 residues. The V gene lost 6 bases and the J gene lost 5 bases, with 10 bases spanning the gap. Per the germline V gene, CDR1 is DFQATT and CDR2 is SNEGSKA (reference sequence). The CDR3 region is CSAVRFETQYF. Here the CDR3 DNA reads TGCAGTGCGGTGCGATTTGAGACCCAGTACTTC.

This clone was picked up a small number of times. DNA for the CDR3: TGTGCCAGCAGCGATTCGACAGGGGGCTGGTACGAGCAGTACTTC. Its translation is CASSDSTGGWYEQYF. This sequence joins TRBV7-9 and TRBJ2-7; 10 positions agree with TRBD1. The ends lost 5 bases at V and 4 bases at J; junction bases unmatched: 8. CDR1 is SEHNR and CDR2 is FQNEAQ in the germline V gene (reference sequence). This CDR3 comprises 15 residues.

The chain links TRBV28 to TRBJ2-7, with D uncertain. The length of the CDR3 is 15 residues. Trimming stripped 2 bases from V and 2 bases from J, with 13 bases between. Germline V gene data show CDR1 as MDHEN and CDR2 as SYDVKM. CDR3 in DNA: TGTGCCAGCAGTTTAACTCACACGATCGCCTACGAGCAGTACTTC. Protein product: CASSLTHTIAYEQYF.

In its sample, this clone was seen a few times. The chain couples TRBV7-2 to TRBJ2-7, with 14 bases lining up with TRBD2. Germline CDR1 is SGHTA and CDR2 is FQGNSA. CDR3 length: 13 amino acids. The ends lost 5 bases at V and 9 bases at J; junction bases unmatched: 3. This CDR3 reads CASSPTSGGGQYF. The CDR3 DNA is TGTGCCAGCAGCCCGACTAGCGGGGGGGGGCAGTACTTC.

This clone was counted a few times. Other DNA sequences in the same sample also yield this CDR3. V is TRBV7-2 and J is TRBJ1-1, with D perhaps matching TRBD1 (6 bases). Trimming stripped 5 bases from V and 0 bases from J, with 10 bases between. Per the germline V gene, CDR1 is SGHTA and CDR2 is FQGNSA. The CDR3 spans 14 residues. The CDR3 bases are TGTGCCAGCAGCCTACAGGGAATGAACACTGAAGCTTTCTTT. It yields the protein CASSLQGMNTEAFF.

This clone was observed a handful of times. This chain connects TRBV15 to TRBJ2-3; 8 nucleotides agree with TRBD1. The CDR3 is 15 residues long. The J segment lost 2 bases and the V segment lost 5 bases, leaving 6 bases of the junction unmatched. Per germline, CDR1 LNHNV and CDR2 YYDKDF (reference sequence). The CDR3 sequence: CATSGRQGITDTQYF. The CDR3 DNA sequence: TGTGCCACCAGCGGTAGACAGGGGATCACAGATACGCAGTATTTT.

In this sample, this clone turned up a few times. This chain's CDR3 is CASSVDGNSNQPQHF. The CDR3 DNA reads TGTGCCAGCAGCGTAGATGGGAATAGCAATCAGCCCCAGCATTTT. The genes are TRBV9 and TRBJ1-5; D uncertain. The V gene's germline CDR1 is SGDLS and CDR2 YYNGEE. The CDR3 contains 15 residues. Trimming removed 0 bases at V and 0 bases at J, with 7 bases between.

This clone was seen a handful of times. CDR3 sequence: CASSLEWNEQFF. CDR3 sequence (DNA): TGTGCCAGCAGCTTAGAGTGGAATGAGCAGTTCTTC. The gene calls are TRBV7-9 and TRBJ2-1; D not resolved. The CDR3 length is 12 residues. V lost 1 base to trimming and J lost 7 bases, with 5 bases between them. Germline V lookup: CDR1 SEHNR, CDR2 FQNEAQ (reference sequence).

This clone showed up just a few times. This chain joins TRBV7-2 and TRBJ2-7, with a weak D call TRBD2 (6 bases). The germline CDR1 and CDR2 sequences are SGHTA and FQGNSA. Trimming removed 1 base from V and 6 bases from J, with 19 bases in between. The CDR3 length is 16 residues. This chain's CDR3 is CASSLGGSGKRGEQYF. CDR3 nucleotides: TGTGCCAGCAGCTTAGGGGGTAGCGGAAAAAGGGGCGAGCAGTACTTC.

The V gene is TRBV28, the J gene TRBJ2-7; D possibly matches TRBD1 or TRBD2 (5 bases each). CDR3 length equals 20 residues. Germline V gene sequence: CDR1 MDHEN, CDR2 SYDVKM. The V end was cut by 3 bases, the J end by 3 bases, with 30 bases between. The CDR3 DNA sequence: TGTGCCAGCAGTTTGGGGGTAAAAGGGTTCGGATGGTTTCGCAGCTACGAGCAGTACTTC. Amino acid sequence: CASSLGVKGFGWFRSYEQYF.

The CDR3, as DNA: TGCGCCAGCAGCCGAACAACCGGGACACTGAAAGGGAGAAGACTGTTTTTT. This translates into CASSRTTGTLKGRRLFF. The chain employs TRBV4-3 and TRBJ1-4; D possibly corresponds to TRBD1 (6 bases). V was pared by 4 bases and J by 13 bases, with 28 bases between. Germline V gene lookup returns CDR1 LGHNA and CDR2 YSLEER. This CDR3 has 17 amino acids.

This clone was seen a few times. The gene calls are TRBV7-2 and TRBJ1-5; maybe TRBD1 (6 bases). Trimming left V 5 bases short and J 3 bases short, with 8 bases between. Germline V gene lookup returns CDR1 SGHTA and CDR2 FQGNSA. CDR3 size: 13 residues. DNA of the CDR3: TGTGCCAGCAGCGACAGGCCCAATCAGCCCCAGCATTTT. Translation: CASSDRPNQPQHF.

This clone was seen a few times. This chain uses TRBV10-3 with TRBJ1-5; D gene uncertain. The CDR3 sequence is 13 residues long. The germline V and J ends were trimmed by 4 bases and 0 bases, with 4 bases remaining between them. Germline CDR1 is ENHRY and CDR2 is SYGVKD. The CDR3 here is CAISVGSNQPQHF. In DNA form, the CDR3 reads TGTGCCATCAGTGTCGGTAGCAATCAGCCCCAGCATTTT.

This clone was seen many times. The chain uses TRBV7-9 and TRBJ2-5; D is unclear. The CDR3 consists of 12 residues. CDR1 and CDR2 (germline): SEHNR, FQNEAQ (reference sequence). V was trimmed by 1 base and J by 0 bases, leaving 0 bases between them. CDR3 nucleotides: TGTGCCAGCAGCTTAGACCAAGAGACCCAGTACTTC. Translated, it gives CASSLDQETQYF.